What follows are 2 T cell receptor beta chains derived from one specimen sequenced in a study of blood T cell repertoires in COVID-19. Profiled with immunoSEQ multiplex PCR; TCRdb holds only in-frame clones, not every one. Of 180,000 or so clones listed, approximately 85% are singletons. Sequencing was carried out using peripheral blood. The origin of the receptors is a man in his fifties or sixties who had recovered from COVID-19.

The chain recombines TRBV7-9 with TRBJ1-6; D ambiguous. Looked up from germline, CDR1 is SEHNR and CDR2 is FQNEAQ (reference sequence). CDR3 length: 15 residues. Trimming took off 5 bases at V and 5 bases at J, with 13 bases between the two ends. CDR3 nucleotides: TGTGCCAGCAGCCAAAACGACGGGGATAATTCACCCCTCCACTTT. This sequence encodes CASSQNDGDNSPLHF.

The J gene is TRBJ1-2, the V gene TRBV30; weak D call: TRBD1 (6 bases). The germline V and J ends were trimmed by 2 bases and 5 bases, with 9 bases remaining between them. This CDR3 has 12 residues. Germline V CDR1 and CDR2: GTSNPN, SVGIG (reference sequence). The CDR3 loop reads CAWSRTEYGYTF. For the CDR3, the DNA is TGTGCCTGGAGTCGGACAGAATATGGCTACACCTTC.